The 28 T cell receptor beta chains listed next were all sequenced from one sample in a study of response to subunit inactivated influenza vaccine. TCRdb re-derived calls from the RT-PCR reads in MiXCR, one entry per CDR3 protein. The sample includes about 500,000 distinct CDR3 sequences, approximately 15% of them seen just once. The input for sequencing was CD4+ T cells sorted from PBMCs, taken around 25 months after vaccination. The receptors come from a man aged 45 to 70 who received an inactivated influenza vaccine.

Only a few counts were recorded for this clonotype. The chain links TRBV7-9 to TRBJ2-1, with D perhaps matching TRBD1 (5 bases). V was shortened by 5 bases and J by 6 bases, with 17 bases between the two germline ends. This CDR3 is 15 amino acids long. Germline assignment: CDR1 SEHNR and CDR2 FQNEAQ (reference sequence). The CDR3 DNA sequence: TGTGCCAGCAGCCCAGGGTCCGGCTGGTTCAATGAGCAGTTCTTC. Its protein product is CASSPGSGWFNEQFF.

This chain uses TRBV20-1 with TRBJ2-5; D not certain. This CDR3 spans 14 amino acids. Germline V CDR1 and CDR2: DFQATT, SNEGSKA (reference sequence). The germline V and J ends were trimmed by 2 bases and 1 base, with 11 bases remaining between them. The CDR3 DNA is TGCAGTGCTAGATCCTTCGTGTCCCAAGAGACCCAGTACTTC. This translates into CSARSFVSQETQYF.

The rearrangement joins TRBV24-1 to TRBJ1-5, with D perhaps matching TRBD1 (5 bases). This CDR3 contains 12 residues. Germline values: CDR1 KGHDR, CDR2 SFDVKD. Trimming stripped 7 bases from V and 6 bases from J, with 9 bases between. The CDR3 region is CATSAGTQPQHF. CDR3 DNA sequence: TGTGCCACCAGCGCAGGGACTCAGCCCCAGCATTTT.

Many counts were recorded for this clonotype. The rearrangement links TRBV4-3 to TRBJ2-3; D call uncertain. V dropped 0 bases and J dropped 0 bases, with 1 base sitting between them. CDR1 and CDR2 (germline): LGHNA, YSLEER. CDR3 length equals 13 residues. The CDR3 DNA is TGCGCCAGCAGCCAAGATAGCACAGATACGCAGTATTTT. Translating gives CASSQDSTDTQYF.

This clonotype was observed many times. V gene TRBV7-2 combines with J gene TRBJ2-5; 8 bases are shared with TRBD1. The J segment lost 2 bases and the V segment lost 2 bases, leaving 1 base of the junction unmatched. This CDR3 has 14 amino acids. Germline V gene data show CDR1 as SGHTA and CDR2 as FQGNSA. The CDR3 DNA reads TGTGCCAGCAGCTTACAGGGGGCGCAAGAGACCCAGTACTTC. It codes for CASSLQGAQETQYF.

The sample holds a few counts of this clonotype. The chain carries TRBV20-1 and TRBJ2-3; no clear D. Between the trimmed V and J ends, which lost 0 bases and 1 base, there was a span of 8 bases. Germline CDR1 and CDR2: DFQATT and SNEGSKA (reference sequence). The CDR3 sequence is 14 residues long. This CDR3 is CSARDWVGTDTQYF. The CDR3 DNA follows: TGCAGTGCTAGAGATTGGGTGGGCACAGATACGCAGTATTTT.

This clonotype was counted a few times. The chain links TRBV9 to TRBJ2-3, with a weak D call TRBD2 (5 bases). V lost 4 bases, J lost 8 bases, and 11 bases lay in between. CDR3 size: 12 residues. The germline V gene has CDR1 SGDLS and CDR2 YYNGEE. Here the CDR3 DNA reads TGTGCCAGCAGCCGCCCCGGAGGTACGCAGTATTTT. Translated: CASSRPGGTQYF.

This clonotype was counted only a few times. The chain couples TRBV12-3 or TRBV12-4 to TRBJ2-7; 8 bases line up with TRBD1. V lost 3 bases to trimming and J lost 6 bases; unmatched junction nucleotides: 4. This CDR3 region has 13 residues. CDR3 region: CASSFAGGIEQYF. In DNA form, the CDR3 reads TGTGCCAGCAGTTTTGCAGGGGGCATCGAGCAGTACTTC.

CDR3 amino acids: CASSQVRSYAGELFF. The CDR3 coding sequence is TGTGCCAGCAGCCAAGTTCGAAGTTACGCCGGGGAGCTGTTTTTT. The chain recombines TRBV3-1 with TRBJ2-2; D is uncertain. The CDR3 runs 15 residues. The ends were cut back, 1 base at V and 6 bases at J, with 12 bases in the middle. The germline CDR1 and CDR2 sequences are LGHDT and YNNKEL (reference sequence).

This clonotype turned up a few times. V and J are TRBV10-3 and TRBJ2-1; 10 bases fit TRBD2. J gave up 3 bases and V 3 bases, and 8 bases lay outside the gene matches. The CDR3 sequence is 17 residues long. Germline-derived CDR1 and CDR2 are ENHRY and SYGVKD. CDR3 nucleotides: TGTGCCATCAGTGACGATCCTAGCGGGAGCGTCTACAATGAGCAGTTCTTC. This codes for CAISDDPSGSVYNEQFF.

There are a few counts of this clonotype. This chain connects TRBV9 to TRBJ2-7; 9 nucleotides line up with TRBD2. Per the germline V gene, CDR1 is SGDLS and CDR2 is YYNGEE. The CDR3 contains 16 residues. V was pared by 2 bases and J by 5 bases, with 11 bases of the junction left unmatched. DNA of the CDR3: TGTGCCAGCAGCGTGGGCACGGGACTAGCTATCGACGAGCAGTACTTC. Translated, it gives CASSVGTGLAIDEQYF.

This clonotype was recorded a few times. This chain joins TRBV12-3 or TRBV12-4 and TRBJ2-4; a possible D gene is TRBD2 (6 bases). Trimming took off 8 bases at V and 5 bases at J, with 19 bases between the two ends. The CDR3 covers 15 residues. CDR3 DNA: TGTGCCAGCCGCCGATTTGGCGGGGACGAAAACATTCAGTACTTC. This codes for CASRRFGGDENIQYF.

The gene calls are TRBV5-1 and TRBJ2-7, with unresolved D. Germline assignment: CDR1 SGHRS and CDR2 YFSETQ. With 5 bases removed from V and 1 base from J, the gap between germline ends came to 7 bases. This CDR3 has 12 amino acids. The CDR3 region is CASRDPSYEQYF. CDR3 DNA: TGCGCCAGCAGGGACCCTTCCTACGAGCAGTACTTC.

This clonotype was recorded a few times. The chain carries TRBV5-1 and TRBJ1-1; no clear D. The CDR3 totals 14 residues. Germline V lookup: CDR1 SGHRS, CDR2 YFSETQ. Deletions cut 5 bases from V and 0 bases from J, with 11 bases between. CDR3 amino acids: CASRPQNMNTEAFF. In DNA, the CDR3 is TGCGCCAGCAGGCCTCAAAACATGAACACTGAAGCTTTCTTT.

The gene calls are TRBV29-1 and TRBJ1-1; 11 bases are shared with TRBD1. Per germline, CDR1 SQVTM and CDR2 ANQGSEA. The CDR3 sequence is 15 residues long. Trimming took 6 bases from V and 1 from J; bases not matched to a gene: 7. CDR3 bases: TGCAGCGTAACCGGGACAGGGGGAGGGAACACTGAAGCTTTCTTT. It codes for CSVTGTGGGNTEAFF.

This clonotype was counted between two and nine times. The chain uses TRBV29-1 and TRBJ2-3, with 12 bases fitting TRBD2. Trimming at V came to 1 base and at J to 4 bases, leaving 3 bases not matched to a gene. CDR3 length equals 15 residues. Germline CDR1 and CDR2: SQVTM and ANQGSEA. The CDR3 DNA follows: TGCAGCGTTGAAGGGCTAGCGGGAGGGCCAGATACGCAGTATTTT. Protein product: CSVEGLAGGPDTQYF.

This clonotype was seen only a few times. V and J are TRBV20-1 and TRBJ2-5; TRBD2 agrees at 12 bases. Germline CDR1 and CDR2: DFQATT and SNEGSKA (reference sequence). The ends lost 7 bases at V and 5 bases at J; junction bases unmatched: 11. This CDR3 is 15 amino acids long. The CDR3 sequence is CSVETSGRGWETQYF. CDR3 coding DNA: TGCAGTGTTGAGACTAGCGGGAGAGGGTGGGAGACCCAGTACTTC.

This clonotype was seen more than once but under ten times. This chain connects TRBV10-3 to TRBJ2-5; D ambiguous. The CDR3 covers 15 residues. Germline lookup yields CDR1 ENHRY and CDR2 SYGVKD. Trimming pared 0 bases from V and 1 base from J, leaving 9 bases between. CDR3 DNA: TGTGCCATCAGTGAGTCGGTAGGTCTCCAAGAGACCCAGTACTTC. Protein: CAISESVGLQETQYF.

The V gene is TRBV29-1, the J gene TRBJ1-4, with a tentative D call TRBD1 (5 bases). This CDR3 spans 13 amino acids. V shed 0 bases and J shed 7 bases, with 9 bases lying between them. CDR1 SQVTM and CDR2 ANQGSEA come from the germline V gene. The CDR3 loop reads CSVEEGRGEKLFF. The CDR3 coding sequence is TGCAGCGTTGAAGAGGGAAGGGGTGAAAAACTGTTTTTT.

This sequence joins TRBV11-2 and TRBJ2-7; D remains ambiguous. Germline CDR1 and CDR2: SGHAT and FQNNGV. The germline V and J ends were trimmed by 5 bases and 5 bases, with 13 bases remaining between them. The CDR3 runs 13 residues. Here the CDR3 reads CASSPRAFHEQYF. For the CDR3, the DNA is TGTGCCAGCAGCCCGCGTGCCTTCCACGAGCAGTACTTC.

The chain uses TRBV6-2 or TRBV6-3 and TRBJ2-7; D assignment may be TRBD1 or TRBD2 (5 bases each). The germline gives CDR1 MNHEY, CDR2 SVGEGT. This CDR3 is 13 amino acids long. Deletions cut 8 bases from V and 5 bases from J, with 16 bases between. CDR3 coding DNA: TGTGCCAGCGGGGACCCAAAGGCCCACGAGCAGTACTTC. It specifies CASGDPKAHEQYF.

This clonotype was detected only a few times. This chain connects TRBV29-1 to TRBJ2-7, with TRBD2 as a possible D gene (7 bases). Trimming shortened V by 5 bases and J by 2 bases, and 13 bases separated the two germline ends. The CDR3 loop spans 13 amino acids. Germline V CDR1 and CDR2: SQVTM, ANQGSEA. CDR3 nucleotide sequence: TGCAGCGTTAGTCGGGGGGCGACCTACGAGCAGTACTTC. This gives the protein CSVSRGATYEQYF.

Many counts were recorded for this clonotype. The chain couples TRBV7-8 to TRBJ2-3; D might be TRBD1 (6 bases). V was trimmed by 7 bases and J by 5 bases, leaving 16 bases between them. CDR1 and CDR2 from the germline V gene are SGHVS and FQNEAQ. This CDR3 contains 14 residues. The CDR3 coding sequence is TGTGCCAGCACCTCCTGGGGGCGCGAAGATACGCAGTATTTT. As protein: CASTSWGREDTQYF.

This clonotype occurred many times. V usage is TRBV4-2 and J usage is TRBJ1-6, with 7 positions matching TRBD1. Germline-derived CDR1 and CDR2 are LGHNA and YNFKEQ. The CDR3 spans 17 residues. The J segment lost 5 bases and the V segment lost 2 bases, leaving 9 bases of the junction unmatched. The CDR3 spells CASSQTFSGTDNSPLHF. As DNA, the CDR3 is TGTGCCAGCAGCCAAACTTTTTCCGGGACAGATAATTCACCCCTCCACTTT.

This clonotype was detected a few times. The chain joins TRBV5-1 to TRBJ2-1, with D possibly TRBD2 on 5 matching bases. The germline V gene has CDR1 SGHRS and CDR2 YFSETQ. The CDR3 extends over 14 amino acids. The V end was cut by 0 bases, the J end by 10 bases, with 14 bases between. CDR3 region: CASSLGFVGGEQFF. DNA for the CDR3: TGCGCCAGCAGCTTGGGTTTTGTAGGCGGGGAGCAGTTCTTC.

This clonotype has a count of ten or more. V gene TRBV15 combines with J gene TRBJ2-2; D possibly corresponds to TRBD2 (7 bases). The length of the CDR3 is 16 residues. V dropped 8 bases and J dropped 2 bases, with 18 bases sitting between them. Germline loops: CDR1 LNHNV, CDR2 YYDKDF (reference sequence). CDR3 protein: CATVPGGHVNTGELFF. In nucleotides, the CDR3 is TGTGCCACCGTTCCCGGGGGGCACGTAAACACCGGGGAGCTGTTTTTT.

The chain employs TRBV7-9 and TRBJ2-4; D might be TRBD1 or TRBD2, each matching 5 bases. Germline CDR1 reads SEHNR; CDR2 reads FQNEAQ (reference sequence). Trimming took off 4 bases at V and 8 bases at J, with 15 bases between the two ends. The length of the CDR3 is 14 residues. CDR3 residues: CASSSSGRLDIQYF. For the CDR3, the DNA is TGTGCCAGCAGCTCGTCGGGGCGCTTAGACATTCAGTACTTC.

The rearrangement uses TRBV11-3 and TRBJ2-1; 7 bases match TRBD2. J was trimmed by 8 bases and V by 2 bases; bases with no gene match: 15. The CDR3 runs 17 residues. Germline CDR1 and CDR2: SGHNT and YENEEA. CDR3 in DNA: TGTGCCAGCAGCTTAATCTTAGGAGGCGGGAGTTTCGATGAGCAGTTCTTC. This encodes CASSLILGGGSFDEQFF.